Each of the 20 T cell receptor beta chains below was sequenced from the same sample in a study of blood T cell repertoires in COVID-19. Data came from immunoSEQ multiplex PCR; TCRdb stores just in-frame clones and leaves some out. The sample yields around 130,000 clones, roughly 79% seen once. Sequenced sample: peripheral blood. Receptors were obtained from a human donor in a cohort sampled during active COVID-19.

Here the CDR3 reads CASSGQGAMEGYTF. CDR3 sequence (DNA): TGTGCCAGCAGCGGACAGGGGGCAATGGAGGGCTACACCTTC. The chain employs TRBV25-1 and TRBJ1-2, with TRBD1 matching 11 bases. The J segment lost 8 bases and the V segment lost 6 bases, leaving 8 bases of the junction unmatched. The CDR3 runs to 14 residues. Germline V gene data show CDR1 as MGHDK and CDR2 as SYGVNS.

V gene TRBV6-5 combines with J gene TRBJ2-7, with D perhaps TRBD2 (5 bases). Germline V gene lookup returns CDR1 MNHEY and CDR2 SVGAGI. This CDR3 comprises 14 residues. V gave up 5 bases and J gave up 3 bases, with 14 bases separating them. The chain's CDR3 is CASSPGVAGYEQYF. CDR3 nucleotide sequence: TGTGCCAGCAGTCCCGGGGTTGCGGGCTACGAGCAGTACTTC.

This clone appeared once. The chain has TRBV30 and TRBJ1-1; D gene unclear. V lost 2 bases, J lost 1 base, and 8 bases lay in between. Germline-derived CDR1 and CDR2 are GTSNPN and SVGIG (reference sequence). This CDR3 contains 13 residues. The CDR3 region is CAWSPGTNTEAFF. CDR3 sequence (DNA): TGTGCCTGGAGTCCGGGAACGAACACTGAAGCTTTCTTT.

This chain joins TRBV18 and TRBJ2-7, with D maybe TRBD2 (7 bases). Germline V gives CDR1 KGHSH, CDR2 LQKENI. The CDR3 covers 14 residues. V lost 3 bases and J lost 1, with 10 bases in between. In nucleotides, the CDR3 is TGTGCCAGCTCACCGGGGGGGCTTTCCTACGAGCAGTACTTC. Translation: CASSPGGLSYEQYF.

The chain joins TRBV5-4 to TRBJ2-1, with D perhaps TRBD2 (5 bases). Deletions cut 2 bases from V and 1 base from J, with 13 bases between. CDR1 and CDR2 from the germline V gene are SGHNT and YYREEE (reference sequence). This CDR3 is 16 amino acids long. CDR3 sequence reads: CASSFPSSNSYNEQFF. The CDR3 coding sequence is TGTGCCAGCAGCTTCCCGTCTAGCAATTCCTACAATGAGCAGTTCTTC.

This chain joins TRBV15 and TRBJ2-3; 10 bases line up with TRBD2. With V trimmed by 5 bases and J by 2 bases, 10 bases remained unmatched. The CDR3 spans 17 residues. In germline, CDR1 is LNHNV, CDR2 YYDKDF (reference sequence). The CDR3 DNA reads TGTGCCACCAGCTCTCGACAGCGGGGGGGGGTCACAGATACGCAGTATTTT. Amino acid sequence: CATSSRQRGGVTDTQYF.

J is TRBJ1-1 and V is TRBV5-6; D is perhaps TRBD1 (6 bases). The CDR3 totals 15 residues. The V and J ends lost 3 bases and 7 bases respectively, with 19 bases between them. Germline CDR1 reads SGHDT; CDR2 reads YYEEEE. CDR3 loop: CASSSQPTIQGEAFF. The CDR3 bases are TGTGCCAGCAGCTCACAACCAACGATACAGGGTGAAGCTTTCTTT.

Only a few counts were recorded for this clone. The chain joins TRBV23-1 to TRBJ1-2; tentative D call: TRBD1 (6 bases). TRBV23-1 is sorted into the ORF group, with uncertain function. V was pared by 8 bases and J by 8 bases, with 15 bases between. The CDR3 has 12 residues. CDR3 DNA sequence: TGCGCCAGCGACCATAGGGGGGGAGGCTACACCTTC. Translating it yields CASDHRGGGYTF.

The V and J genes are TRBV24-1 and TRBJ2-3; no definite D call. The CDR3 totals 13 residues. The V and J ends lost 2 bases and 6 bases respectively, with 8 bases between them. CDR1 is KGHDR and CDR2 is SFDVKD in the germline V gene. CDR3 nucleotides: TGTGCCACCAGTGATTCAGTTCACGATACGCAGTATTTT. Translation: CATSDSVHDTQYF.

This chain joins TRBV30 and TRBJ1-5, with 7 nucleotides matching TRBD1. CDR1 and CDR2 (germline): GTSNPN, SVGIG (reference sequence). The CDR3 is made up of 15 amino acids. The junction had 6 bases not matched to a gene; V was cut back by 0 bases and J by 4 bases. The CDR3 loop is CAWSVLGTANQPQHF. The CDR3 DNA reads TGTGCCTGGAGTGTCCTCGGGACAGCAAATCAGCCCCAGCATTTT.

The V call is TRBV24-1, the J call TRBJ2-1; 9 nucleotides agree with TRBD2. CDR1 and CDR2 from the germline V gene are KGHDR and SFDVKD. This CDR3 has 16 amino acids. Losses at the gene ends were 2 bases for V and 9 bases for J; bases not matched to a gene: 10. The CDR3 loop reads CATSDSASGVRGEQFF. For the CDR3, the DNA is TGTGCCACCAGTGATTCGGCTAGCGGGGTGCGGGGTGAGCAGTTCTTC.

V is TRBV10-2 and J is TRBJ1-1, with TRBD1 matching 8 bases. The CDR3 runs 14 residues. CDR1 is WSHSY, CDR2 SAAADI, per germline. The V segment lost 4 bases and the J segment 5 bases; nucleotides outside the gene matches: 6. The CDR3 is CASSVARGQTEAFF. The CDR3, as DNA: TGCGCCAGCAGTGTAGCCAGGGGGCAGACTGAAGCTTTCTTT.

J is TRBJ1-1 and V is TRBV6-6, with a tentative D call TRBD1 (5 bases). Trimming left V 5 bases short and J 4 bases short, with 20 bases between. The germline V gene encodes CDR1 MNHNY and CDR2 SVGAGI (reference sequence). The CDR3 has 16 amino acids. The CDR3 protein is CASSSSPGQGGTEAFF. The CDR3 DNA follows: TGTGCCAGCAGTAGCTCCCCCGGGCAGGGCGGCACTGAAGCTTTCTTT.

The gene calls are TRBV5-5 and TRBJ1-3; a weak D match, TRBD1 (6 bases). CDR1 is SGHKS and CDR2 is YYEKEE in the germline V gene (reference sequence). Trimming stripped 6 bases from V and 0 bases from J, with 16 bases between. This CDR3 contains 16 residues. CDR3: CASTPQTGLSGNTIYF. DNA for the CDR3: TGTGCCAGCACTCCCCAGACAGGCCTCTCTGGAAACACCATATATTTT.

This sequence joins TRBV2 and TRBJ2-7; TRBD2 might be the D (5 bases). There are 14 residues in the CDR3. The V gene lost 4 bases and the J gene lost 3 bases, with 13 bases spanning the gap. Germline V gene sequence: CDR1 SNHLY, CDR2 FYNNEI. In nucleotides, the CDR3 is TGTGCCAGCAGTGGCGGACTGGCCCTCTACGAGCAGTACTTC. Its protein is CASSGGLALYEQYF.

For the CDR3, the DNA is TGTGCCACCAGCACTTACAGGGGGCGGAACACTGAAGCTTTCTTT. Its protein is CATSTYRGRNTEAFF. The chain is built from TRBV15 and TRBJ1-1; TRBD1 aligns across 9 bases. Germline V gene lookup returns CDR1 LNHNV and CDR2 YYDKDF (reference sequence). After removal of 4 bases from V and 1 base from J, the junction contained 4 bases not matched to a gene. This CDR3 spans 15 amino acids. Variable domain in full (rest from reference TRBV15 and TRBJ1-1): DAMVIQNPRYQVTQFGKPVTLSCSQTLNHNVMYWYQQKSSQAPKLLFHYYDKDFNNEADTPDNFQSRRPNTSFCFLDIRSPGLGDTAMYLCATSTYRGRNTEAFFGQGTRLTVV.

V gene TRBV19 combines with J gene TRBJ1-5; no firm D call. The germline V gene encodes CDR1 LNHDA and CDR2 SQIVND (reference sequence). V gave up 6 bases and J gave up 3 bases, with 12 bases separating them. This CDR3 region has 14 residues. This CDR3 reads CASRDEGLNQPQHF. In DNA form, the CDR3 reads TGTGCCAGTAGGGATGAAGGACTCAATCAGCCCCAGCATTTT.

The V and J genes are TRBV6-6 and TRBJ2-3, with TRBD2 matching 8 bases. The CDR3 sequence is 15 residues long. After removal of 6 bases from V and 0 bases from J, the junction contained 5 bases not matched to a gene. Germline lookup yields CDR1 MNHNY and CDR2 SVGAGI (reference sequence). This CDR3 reads CASSYLAGSTDTQYF. CDR3 sequence (DNA): TGTGCCAGCAGCTATTTAGCGGGGAGCACAGATACGCAGTATTTT.

The J gene is TRBJ1-1, the V gene TRBV30; the match to TRBD1 covers 7 bases. CDR3 size: 14 residues. Per the germline V gene, CDR1 is GTSNPN and CDR2 is SVGIG (reference sequence). V was pared by 2 bases and J by 0 bases, with 3 bases of the junction left unmatched. The CDR3 nucleotides are TGTGCCTGGAGTAAGACAGGGCTGAACACTGAAGCTTTCTTT. This sequence encodes CAWSKTGLNTEAFF.

The gene calls are TRBV28 and TRBJ1-6; 9 nucleotides match TRBD1. The V gene end was trimmed by 2 bases and the J gene end by 9 bases; junction bases not matched to a gene: 5. The V gene's germline CDR1 is MDHEN and CDR2 SYDVKM. The CDR3 spans 15 residues. The CDR3 loop reads CASSLPDRGVSPLHF. CDR3 DNA: TGTGCCAGCAGTTTACCGGACAGGGGTGTTTCACCCCTCCACTTT. The full variable domain, with the rest looked up from reference TRBV28 and TRBJ1-6, is DVKVTQSSRYLVKRTGEKVFLECVQDMDHENMFWYRQDPGLGLRLIYFSYDVKMKEKGDIPEGYSVSREKKERFSLILESASTNQTSMYLCASSLPDRGVSPLHFGNGTRLTVT.